These 9 T cell receptor beta chains came from one sample sequenced in a study of T cell repertoires in cytomegalovirus infection. The antigens of these receptors remain unknown. TCRdb re-called the reads through MiXCR, storing one row per CDR3 protein. Among approximately 470,000 distinct CDR3 sequences listed, approximately 42% were seen once. Here the sequenced sample was cultured PBMCs, taken from culture after CMV antigen stimulation. The receptors were sampled from a human donor in good health (CMV status not recorded). Some clones in this sample may be carry-over from other donors' samples.

This clonotype has ten or more counts. The J gene is TRBJ2-1, the V gene TRBV7-6; D is possibly TRBD2 (7 bases). The CDR3 spans 16 residues. The germline V and J ends were trimmed by 3 bases and 0 bases, with 12 bases remaining between them. Germline CDR1 and CDR2: SGHVS and FNYEAQ. The CDR3 nucleotides read TGTGCCAGCAGCTTGAGGGGGGGTAGCTCCTACAATGAGCAGTTCTTC. Its translation: CASSLRGGSSYNEQFF. Full variable domain (outside the CDR3, taken from reference TRBV7-6 and TRBJ2-1): GAGVSQSPRYKVTKRGQDVALRCDPISGHVSLYWYRQALGQGPEFLTYFNYEAQQDKSGLPNDRFSAERPEGSISTLTIQRTEQRDSAMYRCASSLRGGSSYNEQFFGPGTRLTVL.

The chain carries TRBV7-2 and TRBJ2-7; 7 positions agree with TRBD2. This CDR3 comprises 16 residues. Per germline, CDR1 SGHTA and CDR2 FQGNSA. V dropped 5 bases and J dropped 2; count of bases not matched to a gene: 12. CDR3 sequence reads: CASSKSPGLLTYEQYF. CDR3 bases: TGTGCCAGCAGCAAATCCCCGGGACTACTAACCTACGAGCAGTACTTC.

The V gene is TRBV7-9, the J gene TRBJ2-5, with a tentative D call TRBD2 (6 bases). V lost 6 bases and J lost 5, with 19 bases in between. This CDR3 is 15 amino acids long. In germline, CDR1 is SEHNR, CDR2 FQNEAQ (reference sequence). CDR3 sequence (DNA): TGTGCCAGCAGTAGCAAGAGGGGACTCGGGGAGACCCAGTACTTC. Encoded protein: CASSSKRGLGETQYF.

This clonotype was seen a single time. The chain employs TRBV10-3 and TRBJ2-5, with 8 nucleotides matching TRBD2. V shed 5 bases and J 5 bases; nucleotides not matched to a gene: 4. The CDR3 extends over 13 amino acids. Germline V gene sequence: CDR1 ENHRY, CDR2 SYGVKD. The CDR3 sequence is CAISHTGGETQYF. CDR3 nucleotide sequence: TGTGCCATCAGTCATACGGGGGGGGAGACCCAGTACTTC.

The genes are TRBV10-3 and TRBJ2-2; D gene uncertain. The CDR3 spans 13 residues. Germline assignment: CDR1 ENHRY and CDR2 SYGVKD. Deletions cut 0 bases from V and 6 bases from J, with 5 bases between. The CDR3 region is CAISESESGELFF. CDR3 DNA: TGTGCCATCAGTGAGTCGGAGTCCGGGGAGCTGTTTTTT.

The rearrangement joins TRBV5-3 to TRBJ2-5; TRBD1 is a possible D gene (6 bases). TRBV5-3 is classed as an ORF, of uncertain function. The length of the CDR3 is 14 residues. The V gene lost 8 bases and the J gene lost 3 bases, with 17 bases spanning the gap. CDR3 nucleotide sequence: TGTGCCAGCACCCCTTCAGGGGTTGAAGAGACCCAGTACTTC. Encoded protein: CASTPSGVEETQYF.

This clonotype was observed a handful of times. The chain has TRBV20-1 and TRBJ2-1, with D hard to call. Trimming took 3 bases from V and 5 from J, leaving 11 bases between them. Germline CDR1 and CDR2: DFQATT and SNEGSKA (reference sequence). CDR3 length: 13 amino acids. For the CDR3, the DNA is TGCAGTGCTAGCCGTAGCAGGAACAATGAGCAGTTCTTC. Translating it yields CSASRSRNNEQFF.

This clonotype was seen ten or more times. The chain is built from TRBV7-8 and TRBJ2-6, with D possibly being TRBD1 or TRBD2 (5 bases each). This CDR3 is 17 amino acids long. The V end was cut by 0 bases, the J end by 4 bases, with 13 bases between. From germline, CDR1 is SGHVS and CDR2 FQNEAQ. The CDR3 DNA follows: TGTGCCAGCAGCTTAGCGCTCCAGGGACCGGGGGCCAACGTCCTGACTTTC. This sequence encodes CASSLALQGPGANVLTF.

V usage is TRBV20-1 and J usage is TRBJ2-3, with 9 positions matching TRBD2. This CDR3 has 14 residues. The germline CDR1 and CDR2 sequences are DFQATT and SNEGSKA (reference sequence). The V gene end was trimmed by 1 base and the J gene end by 5 bases; junction bases not matched to a gene: 4. CDR3 protein: CSARVGTSRDTQYF. As DNA, the CDR3 is TGCAGTGCTAGAGTCGGGACTAGCCGAGATACGCAGTATTTT.